This TCR beta chain originates from a study of shared clonotypes between healthy human individuals. Study information: The plates for each donor numbered three CD4 naive, three CD4 memory, two CD8 naive and one CD8 memory. Overall study results and limits: The diversity represented, both genetic and in exposure history, was limited by few donors. Rarefaction showed that sequencing of sorted subsets was incomplete (despite large depth). Shared clonotypes across all four donors exceeded non-shared ones in generation probability.

Repertoires were generated with immunoSEQ multiplex PCR, while TCRdb's copy carries only in-frame clones and drops some. There are around 600,000 clones in the sample; 95% occur only once, and approximately 0.11% lies in the top ten. Naive CD8 cells comprised CD45RO-negative, CCR7-positively selected cells, excluding terminally differentiated effector memory CD45RA+ cells. As for this clone: Its target is not known.

The CDR3 loop spans 13 amino acids. V gave up 2 bases and J gave up 6 bases, with 10 bases separating them. CDR1 and CDR2 (germline): MNHEY, SVGAGI. The sequenced material came from naive CD8+ T cells sorted from blood. The chain has TRBV6-5 and TRBJ1-1; no clear D. This sequence originates from a woman aged 25-40 years in good health. The CDR3 DNA follows: TGTGCCAGCAGTTACCTTAAGGGTCCTGAAGCTTTCTTT. It translates to CASSYLKGPEAFF.